This entry lists 5 T cell receptor beta chains sequenced from one sample in a study of cytomegalovirus exposure and HLA in healthy donors. TCRdb's copy holds only in-frame clones and misses some; the assay was immunoSEQ multiplex PCR. The repertoire consists of 330,000 or so clones, with about nine tenths occurring once and the leading ten covering around 0.84%. Specimen: PBMCs. Every receptor here comes from a woman in her late teens or twenties in good health and CMV-seronegative.

V is TRBV19 and J is TRBJ1-4; the match to TRBD1 covers 7 bases. V shed 7 bases, J shed 3 bases, and the junction held 8 bases outside the gene matches. Germline V gene sequence: CDR1 LNHDA, CDR2 SQIVND (reference sequence). This CDR3 spans 15 amino acids. The CDR3 sequence: CASISSTGSNEKLFF. The CDR3 coding sequence is TGTGCCAGTATTTCATCGACAGGGTCTAATGAAAAACTGTTTTTT. Filled out from reference TRBV19 and TRBJ1-4, the complete variable domain reads DGGITQSPKYLFRKEGQNVTLSCEQNLNHDAMYWYRQDPGQGLRLIYYSQIVNDFQKGDIAEGYSVSREKKESFPLTVTSAQKNPTAFYLCASISSTGSNEKLFFGSGTQLSVL.

The chain joins TRBV30 to TRBJ2-5; tentatively, D is TRBD2 (6 bases). Germline lookup yields CDR1 GTSNPN and CDR2 SVGIG (reference sequence). The CDR3 totals 14 residues. Trimming took 3 bases from V and 2 from J, leaving 13 bases between them. CDR3 DNA sequence: TGTGCCTGGAGCCGGGGGACCGGTCAAGAGACCCAGTACTTC. Its translation: CAWSRGTGQETQYF. The full variable domain, completed using reference TRBV30 and TRBJ2-5, is SQTIHQWPATLVQPVGSPLSLECTVEGTSNPNLYWYRQAAGRGLQLLFYSVGIGQISSEVPQNLSASRPQDRQFILSSKKLLLSDSGFYLCAWSRGTGQETQYFGPGTRLLVL.

V gene TRBV5-4 combines with J gene TRBJ1-2; TRBD1 agrees at 7 bases. V shed 4 bases and J 1 base; nucleotides not matched to a gene: 7. The length of the CDR3 is 15 residues. Germline V gene lookup returns CDR1 SGHNT and CDR2 YYREEE (reference sequence). In DNA form, the CDR3 reads TGTGCCAGCAGCCGACGGGACAGCTTTAACTATGGCTACACCTTC. This encodes CASSRRDSFNYGYTF.

This rearrangement joins TRBV11-3 to TRBJ2-7; a weak D match, TRBD2 (5 bases). CDR3 length equals 17 residues. Germline lookup yields CDR1 SGHNT and CDR2 YENEEA. V dropped 7 bases and J dropped 1 base, with 23 bases sitting between them. DNA for the CDR3: TGTGCCAGCACAGCCATCCCGAGGGTGCCTCATTCCTACGAGCAGTACTTC. Translating gives CASTAIPRVPHSYEQYF. Drawing the rest from reference TRBV11-3 and TRBJ2-7, the complete variable domain is EAGVVQSPRYKIIEKKQPVAFWCNPISGHNTLYWYLQNLGQGPELLIRYENEEAVDDSQLPKDRFSAERLKGVDSTLKIQPAELGDSAVYLCASTAIPRVPHSYEQYFGPGTRLTVT.

V usage is TRBV4-1 and J usage is TRBJ2-2; D gene ambiguous. CDR3 length: 14 amino acids. V lost 4 bases and J 5 bases, leaving 11 bases between the germline ends. Germline CDR1 is MGHRA and CDR2 is YSYEKL. CDR3 sequence: CASSPHPRTGELFF. The CDR3 DNA reads as TGCGCCAGCAGCCCCCACCCCAGGACCGGGGAGCTGTTTTTT.